These T cell receptor beta chains were read from a single sample in a study of T cell repertoires in cytomegalovirus infection. TCRdb reprocessed the reads with MiXCR, giving one entry per CDR3 protein. The profile shows about 500,000 distinct CDR3 sequences, 30% to 40% of them singletons. No antigen has been assigned to these receptors. The sample here was cultured PBMCs, taken from culture after CMV antigen stimulation. The receptors were gathered from a human donor in good health (CMV status not recorded). Some clones in this sample may be carry-over from other donors' samples. CDR3s leave out the opening cysteine and the closing phenylalanine or tryptophan. Expanded clones get a size class; other rows say once, few or many, or leave the size out.

size: NA; V: TRBV7-9; J: TRBJ2-1; CDR3: ASSLRSVGEQF
size: NA; V: TRBV9; J: TRBJ1-1; CDR3: ASSLPQPRGTEAF
size: NA; V: TRBV4-2; J: TRBJ2-1; CDR3: ASSRQPSGYNEQF
size: NA; V: TRBV20-1; J: TRBJ2-5; CDR3: SASGTSGNRETQY
size: NA; V: TRBV6-4; J: TRBJ1-2; CDR3: ASRPGQGMHGYT
size: many; V: TRBV7-2; J: TRBJ1-5; CDR3: ASSPIAGGNQPQH
size: NA; V: TRBV9; J: TRBJ1-5; CDR3: ASSVAGESNQPQH
size: NA; V: TRBV28; J: TRBJ2-3; CDR3: ASSLFGAVDTQY
size: NA; V: TRBV7-2; J: TRBJ2-3; CDR3: ASSSFSGDSTDTQY
size: NA; V: TRBV12-3/TRBV12-4; J: TRBJ1-1; CDR3: ASSLTRTYTEAF
size: NA; V: TRBV5-4; J: TRBJ2-7; CDR3: ASSLFGQGADEQY
size: many; V: TRBV7-9; J: TRBJ2-1; CDR3: ASSLVGWGRPRWEKNEQF
size: NA; V: TRBV18; J: TRBJ1-1; CDR3: ASSVSDSLNREAF
size: NA; V: TRBV7-9; J: TRBJ2-5; CDR3: ASSLRPFRASQETQY
size: many; V: TRBV7-2; J: TRBJ2-5; CDR3: ASSLSPSGETQY